The clone carrying this TCR beta chain occurred many times. Amplification of TCR beta CDR3 regions was performed using RNA transcripts as template. The TCR CDR3 was amplified in a first-round RT-PCR using the HTBI primer set. TCRdb fed the multiplex PCR reads into MiXCR, producing one record per CDR3 protein. The sample holds approximately 590,000 distinct CDR3 sequences; approximately 14% are singletons and the top ten take approximately 7.4%. These data originate in a study of T cells in Graves' hyperthyroidism and ophthalmopathy. CDR1 is MNHEY and CDR2 is SMNVEV in the germline V gene (reference sequence). This CDR3 contains 19 residues. V was shortened by 3 bases and J by 3 bases, with 26 bases between the two germline ends.

The material sequenced was blood. The chain couples TRBV27 to TRBJ1-1; a possible D gene is TRBD1 (5 bases). The TCR was taken from a woman aged 25 to 39 with Graves' hyperthyroidism. The CDR3 region has the DNA TGTGCCAGCAGTTTGTCGGAGGACCTGAACTGGGGGTATGACACTGAAGCTTTCTTT. Protein: CASSLSEDLNWGYDTEAFF.